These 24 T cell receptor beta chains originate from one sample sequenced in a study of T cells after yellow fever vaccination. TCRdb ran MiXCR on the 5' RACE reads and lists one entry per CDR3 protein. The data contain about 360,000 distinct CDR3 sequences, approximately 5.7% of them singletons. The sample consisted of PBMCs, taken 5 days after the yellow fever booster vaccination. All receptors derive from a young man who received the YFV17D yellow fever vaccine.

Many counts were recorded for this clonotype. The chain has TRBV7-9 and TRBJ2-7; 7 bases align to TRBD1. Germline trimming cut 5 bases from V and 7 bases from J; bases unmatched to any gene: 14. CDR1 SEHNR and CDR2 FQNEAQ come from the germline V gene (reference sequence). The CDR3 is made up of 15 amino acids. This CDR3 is CASSDSLDRPGEQYF. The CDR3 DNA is TGTGCCAGCAGCGATAGCCTGGACAGGCCGGGGGAGCAGTACTTC.

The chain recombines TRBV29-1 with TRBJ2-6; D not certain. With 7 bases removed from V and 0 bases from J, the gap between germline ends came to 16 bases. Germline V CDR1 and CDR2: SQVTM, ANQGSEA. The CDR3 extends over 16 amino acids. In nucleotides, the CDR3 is TGCAGCGCGCGAGACTCACTAAGCTCTGGGGCCAACGTCCTGACTTTC. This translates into CSARDSLSSGANVLTF. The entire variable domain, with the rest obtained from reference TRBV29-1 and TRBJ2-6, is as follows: SAVISQKPSRDICQRGTSLTIQCQVDSQVTMMFWYRQQPGQSLTLIATANQGSEATYESGFVIDKFPISRPNLTFSTLTVSNMSPEDSSIYLCSARDSLSSGANVLTFGAGSRLTVL.

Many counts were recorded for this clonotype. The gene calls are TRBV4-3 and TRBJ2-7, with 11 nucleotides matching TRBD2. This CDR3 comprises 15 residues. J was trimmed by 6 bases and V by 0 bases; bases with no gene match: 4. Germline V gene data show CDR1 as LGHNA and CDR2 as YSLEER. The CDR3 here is CASSQELAGAGEQYF. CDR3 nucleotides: TGCGCCAGCAGCCAAGAACTAGCGGGAGCGGGCGAGCAGTACTTC.

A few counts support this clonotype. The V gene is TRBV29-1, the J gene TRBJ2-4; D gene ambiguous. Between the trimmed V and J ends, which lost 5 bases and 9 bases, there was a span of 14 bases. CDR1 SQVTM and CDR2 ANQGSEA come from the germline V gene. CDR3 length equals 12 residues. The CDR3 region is CSVIVNQLIQYF. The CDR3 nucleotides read TGCAGCGTTATAGTCAACCAGCTCATTCAGTACTTC.

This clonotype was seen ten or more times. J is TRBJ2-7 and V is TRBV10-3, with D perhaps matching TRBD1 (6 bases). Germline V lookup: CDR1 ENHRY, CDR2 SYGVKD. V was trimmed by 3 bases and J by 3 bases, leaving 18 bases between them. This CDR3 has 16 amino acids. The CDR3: CAISDKVPGQDYEQYF. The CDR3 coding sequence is TGTGCCATCAGTGATAAGGTCCCGGGACAAGACTACGAGCAGTACTTC.

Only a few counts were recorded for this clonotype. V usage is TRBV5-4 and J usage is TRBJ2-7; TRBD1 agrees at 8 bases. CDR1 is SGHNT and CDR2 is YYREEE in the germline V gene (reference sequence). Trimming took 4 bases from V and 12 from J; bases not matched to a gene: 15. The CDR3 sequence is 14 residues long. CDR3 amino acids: CASSPDRVPPTWYF. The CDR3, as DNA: TGTGCCAGCAGCCCGGACAGGGTCCCCCCTACGTGGTACTTC.

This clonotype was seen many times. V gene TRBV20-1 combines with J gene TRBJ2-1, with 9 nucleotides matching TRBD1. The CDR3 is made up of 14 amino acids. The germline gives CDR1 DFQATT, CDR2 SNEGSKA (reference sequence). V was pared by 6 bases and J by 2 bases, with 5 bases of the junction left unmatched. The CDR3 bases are TGCAGTGCGCTGGGACAGGGAACCTACAATGAGCAGTTCTTC. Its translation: CSALGQGTYNEQFF.

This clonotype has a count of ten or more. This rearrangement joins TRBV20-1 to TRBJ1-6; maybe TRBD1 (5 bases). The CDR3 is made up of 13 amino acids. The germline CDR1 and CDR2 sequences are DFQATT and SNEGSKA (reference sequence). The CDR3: CSAGASYNSPLHF. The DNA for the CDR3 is TGCAGCGCCGGGGCGTCCTATAATTCACCCCTCCACTTT.

Here the CDR3 DNA reads TGTGCCAGCAGTGACGCTAGCGGGACCGGGGAGCTGTTTTTT. Its protein product is CASSDASGTGELFF. The gene calls are TRBV2 and TRBJ2-2; 8 nucleotides line up with TRBD2. After removal of 3 bases from V and 5 bases from J, the junction contained 2 bases not matched to a gene. Germline V CDR1 and CDR2: SNHLY, FYNNEI. This CDR3 region has 14 residues.

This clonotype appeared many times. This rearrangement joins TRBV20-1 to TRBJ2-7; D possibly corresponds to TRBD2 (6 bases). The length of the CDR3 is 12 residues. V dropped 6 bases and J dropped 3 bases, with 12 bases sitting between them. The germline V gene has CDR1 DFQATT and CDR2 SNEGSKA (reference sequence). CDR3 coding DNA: TGCAGTGCAGTCGGGACTGACTACGAGCAGTACTTC. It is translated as CSAVGTDYEQYF.

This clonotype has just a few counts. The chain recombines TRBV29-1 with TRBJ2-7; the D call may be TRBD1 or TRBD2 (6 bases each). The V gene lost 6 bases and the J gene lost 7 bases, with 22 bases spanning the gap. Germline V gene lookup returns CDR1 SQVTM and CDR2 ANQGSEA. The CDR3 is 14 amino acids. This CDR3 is CSVVPQGRRGEQYF. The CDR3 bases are TGCAGCGTGGTTCCACAGGGCCGCCGGGGGGAGCAGTACTTC.

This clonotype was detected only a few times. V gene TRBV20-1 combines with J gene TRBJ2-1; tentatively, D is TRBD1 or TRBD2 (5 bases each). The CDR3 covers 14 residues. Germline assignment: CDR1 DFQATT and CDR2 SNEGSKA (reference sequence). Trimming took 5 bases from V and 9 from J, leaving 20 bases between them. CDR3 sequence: CSAGRDRAPGEQFF. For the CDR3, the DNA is TGCAGTGCTGGACGGGACCGCGCTCCGGGTGAGCAGTTCTTC.

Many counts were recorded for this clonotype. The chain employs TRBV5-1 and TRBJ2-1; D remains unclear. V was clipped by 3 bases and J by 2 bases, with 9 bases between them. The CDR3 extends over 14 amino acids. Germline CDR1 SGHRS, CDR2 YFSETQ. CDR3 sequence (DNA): TGCGCCAGCAGCTGGGCGGAAGCCTACAATGAGCAGTTCTTC. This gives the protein CASSWAEAYNEQFF.

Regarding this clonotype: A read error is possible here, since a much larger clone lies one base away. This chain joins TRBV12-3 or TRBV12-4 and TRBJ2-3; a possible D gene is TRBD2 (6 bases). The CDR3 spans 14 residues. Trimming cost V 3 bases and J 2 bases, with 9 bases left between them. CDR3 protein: CASSFAGITDTQYF. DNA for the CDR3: TGTGCCAGCAGTTTCGCGGGAATCACAGATACGCAGTATTTT.

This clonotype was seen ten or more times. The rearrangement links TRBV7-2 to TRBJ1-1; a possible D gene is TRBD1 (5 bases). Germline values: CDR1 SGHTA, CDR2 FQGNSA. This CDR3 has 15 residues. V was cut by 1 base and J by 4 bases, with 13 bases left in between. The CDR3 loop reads CASSLGAGLGTEAFF. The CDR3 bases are TGTGCCAGCAGCTTAGGAGCAGGGTTGGGCACTGAAGCTTTCTTT.

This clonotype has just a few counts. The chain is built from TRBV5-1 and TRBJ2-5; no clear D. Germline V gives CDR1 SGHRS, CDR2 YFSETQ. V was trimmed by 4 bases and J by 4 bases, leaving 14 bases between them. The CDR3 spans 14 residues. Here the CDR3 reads CASSTDTRRETQYF. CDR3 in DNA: TGCGCCAGCAGCACTGACACCCGCCGAGAGACCCAGTACTTC.

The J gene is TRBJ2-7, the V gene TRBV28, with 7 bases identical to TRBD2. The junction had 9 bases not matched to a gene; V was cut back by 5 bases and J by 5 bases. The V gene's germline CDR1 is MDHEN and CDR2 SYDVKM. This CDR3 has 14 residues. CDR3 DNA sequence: TGTGCCAGCAGTCCCCCCCCGGGAGGCCACGAGCAGTACTTC. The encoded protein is CASSPPPGGHEQYF.

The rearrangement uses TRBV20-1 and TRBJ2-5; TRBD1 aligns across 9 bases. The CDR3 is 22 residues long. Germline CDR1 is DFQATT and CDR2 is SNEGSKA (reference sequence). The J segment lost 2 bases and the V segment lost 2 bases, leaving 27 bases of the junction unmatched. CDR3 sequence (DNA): TGCAGTGCTAGACGAGAGGAGTATCTGACTCTGGGCCCCGGGACAGGGCAAGAGACCCAGTACTTC. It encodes CSARREEYLTLGPGTGQETQYF.

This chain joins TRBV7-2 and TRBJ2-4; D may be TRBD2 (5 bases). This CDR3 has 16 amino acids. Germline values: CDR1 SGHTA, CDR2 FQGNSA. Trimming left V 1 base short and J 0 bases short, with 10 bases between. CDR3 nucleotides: TGTGCCAGCAGCTTAGGATCCGGGGTAGCCAAAAACATTCAGTACTTC. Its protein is CASSLGSGVAKNIQYF. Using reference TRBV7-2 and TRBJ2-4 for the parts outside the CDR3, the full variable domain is GAGVSQSPSNKVTEKGKDVELRCDPISGHTALYWYRQSLGQGLEFLIYFQGNSAPDKSGLPSDRFSAERTGGSVSTLTIQRTQQEDSAVYLCASSLGSGVAKNIQYFGAGTRLSVL.

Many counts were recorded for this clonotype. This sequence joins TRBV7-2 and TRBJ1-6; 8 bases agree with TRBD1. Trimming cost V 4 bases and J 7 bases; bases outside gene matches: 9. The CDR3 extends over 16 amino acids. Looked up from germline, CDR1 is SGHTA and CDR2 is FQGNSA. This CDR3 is CASSSSTGVYNSPLHF. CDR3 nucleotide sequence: TGTGCCAGCAGCTCTTCGACAGGGGTCTACAATTCACCCCTCCACTTT.

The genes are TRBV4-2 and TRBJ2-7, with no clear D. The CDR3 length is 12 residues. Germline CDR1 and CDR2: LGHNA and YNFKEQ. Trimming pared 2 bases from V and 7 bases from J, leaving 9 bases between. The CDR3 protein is CASSQLESEQYF. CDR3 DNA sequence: TGTGCCAGCAGCCAACTCGAGTCTGAGCAGTACTTC.

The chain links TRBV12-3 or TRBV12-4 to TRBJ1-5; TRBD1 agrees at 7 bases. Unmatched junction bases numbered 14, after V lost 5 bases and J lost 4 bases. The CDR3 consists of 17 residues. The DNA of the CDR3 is TGTGCCAGCAGTAGAGGAGGGGGCTCGGGCCTAAATCAGCCCCAGCATTTT. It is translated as CASSRGGGSGLNQPQHF.

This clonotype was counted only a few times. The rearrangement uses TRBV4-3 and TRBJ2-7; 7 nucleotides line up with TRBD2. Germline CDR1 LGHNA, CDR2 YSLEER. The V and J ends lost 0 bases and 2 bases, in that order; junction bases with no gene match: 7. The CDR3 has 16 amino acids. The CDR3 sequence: CASSQDLGGTPYEQYF. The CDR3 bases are TGCGCCAGCAGCCAAGATTTGGGGGGGACTCCCTACGAGCAGTACTTC.

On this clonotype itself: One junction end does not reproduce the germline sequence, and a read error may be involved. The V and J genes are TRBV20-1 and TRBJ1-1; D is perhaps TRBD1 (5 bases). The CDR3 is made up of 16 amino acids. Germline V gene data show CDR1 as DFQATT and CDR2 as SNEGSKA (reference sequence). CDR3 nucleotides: TGCTGTGCTAGACCCTTGAGGCAGGGAGAGTTCACTGAAGCTTTCTTT. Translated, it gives CCARPLRQGEFTEAFF.